These 9 T cell receptor beta chains were all obtained from the same sample, sequenced in a study of shared clonotypes between healthy human individuals. Positively selected for CCR7, the CD45RO-negative cells used as naive CD8 cells excluded terminally differentiated effector memory CD45RA+ cells. The table came from immunoSEQ multiplex PCR; TCRdb's copy has only in-frame clones and leaves some out. The table shows about 1,900,000 clones, with just under 95% occurring only once. The sequencing input was naive CD8+ T cells sorted from blood. Source of these receptors: a man aged 18 to 30 in good health.

The rearrangement joins TRBV19 to TRBJ2-3; 10 bases line up with TRBD2. The CDR3 extends over 17 amino acids. V gave up 4 bases and J gave up 1 base; unmatched junction bases: 8. Germline V gene lookup returns CDR1 LNHDA and CDR2 SQIVND (reference sequence). CDR3 in DNA: TGTGCCAGTAGTACCCTTTGGGGGACTAGCGGCACAGATACGCAGTATTTT. Protein: CASSTLWGTSGTDTQYF.

The chain uses TRBV18 and TRBJ2-1; no definite D call. Germline-derived CDR1 and CDR2 are KGHSH and LQKENI. This CDR3 is built from 15 residues. Between the trimmed V and J ends, which lost 3 bases and 5 bases, there was a span of 14 bases. This CDR3 is CASSPKVAKDNEQFF. CDR3 in DNA: TGTGCCAGCTCACCGAAGGTGGCGAAGGACAATGAGCAGTTCTTC.

This chain uses TRBV4-3 with TRBJ2-7; 14 nucleotides line up with TRBD2. Trimming cost V 4 bases and J 5 bases; bases outside gene matches: 10. The CDR3 loop spans 17 amino acids. Per germline, CDR1 LGHNA and CDR2 YSLEER. CDR3 coding DNA: TGCGCCAGCAGCCGAGAGAAGGGACTAGCGGGAGACAACGAGCAGTACTTC. This encodes CASSREKGLAGDNEQYF.

This sequence joins TRBV4-1 and TRBJ1-1; possible D gene TRBD1, 6 bases. From germline, CDR1 is MGHRA and CDR2 YSYEKL. V dropped 1 base and J dropped 1 base, with 10 bases sitting between them. The length of the CDR3 is 15 residues. CDR3 protein: CASSQGQDQNTEAFF. The CDR3 DNA follows: TGCGCCAGCAGCCAAGGACAGGATCAGAACACTGAAGCTTTCTTT.

The chain links TRBV28 to TRBJ2-1, with 9 bases that match TRBD2. Germline CDR1 and CDR2: MDHEN and SYDVKM. V shed 2 bases and J 7 bases; nucleotides not matched to a gene: 12. The CDR3 has 17 amino acids. This chain's CDR3 is CASSLRRLAGYGNEQFF. CDR3 DNA: TGTGCCAGCAGTTTAAGGCGGCTAGCGGGATACGGAAATGAGCAGTTCTTC.

This chain uses TRBV19 with TRBJ2-2; tentative D call: TRBD1 (6 bases). V was cut by 5 bases and J by 6 bases, with 10 bases left in between. Germline V gene sequence: CDR1 LNHDA, CDR2 SQIVND (reference sequence). This CDR3 has 13 amino acids. CDR3 loop: CASSSRGPGELFF. The CDR3 DNA sequence: TGTGCCAGTAGTTCCAGGGGCCCCGGGGAGCTGTTTTTT.

The gene calls are TRBV19 and TRBJ2-7; D unclear. Germline lookup yields CDR1 LNHDA and CDR2 SQIVND (reference sequence). Trimming removed 5 bases at V and 3 bases at J, with 11 bases between. CDR3 length: 13 residues. The CDR3 reads CASSAGVGYEQYF. CDR3 DNA: TGTGCCAGTAGTGCCGGAGTCGGCTACGAGCAGTACTTC.

This chain joins TRBV5-4 and TRBJ2-2; a weak D match, TRBD1 (6 bases). V gave up 4 bases and J gave up 6 bases, with 16 bases separating them. CDR3 length: 15 amino acids. From germline, CDR1 is SGHNT and CDR2 YYREEE (reference sequence). The CDR3: CASSLAGGLAGELFF. In DNA form, the CDR3 reads TGTGCCAGCAGCCTTGCTGGGGGCTTGGCCGGGGAGCTGTTTTTT.

The chain employs TRBV27 and TRBJ1-2; possible D gene TRBD1, 5 bases. Germline CDR1 reads MNHEY; CDR2 reads SMNVEV (reference sequence). Trimming removed 1 base at V and 2 bases at J, with 8 bases between. This CDR3 is 14 amino acids long. CDR3 protein: CASSLFGANYGYTF. In nucleotides, the CDR3 is TGTGCCAGCAGTTTATTTGGGGCAAACTATGGCTACACCTTC.